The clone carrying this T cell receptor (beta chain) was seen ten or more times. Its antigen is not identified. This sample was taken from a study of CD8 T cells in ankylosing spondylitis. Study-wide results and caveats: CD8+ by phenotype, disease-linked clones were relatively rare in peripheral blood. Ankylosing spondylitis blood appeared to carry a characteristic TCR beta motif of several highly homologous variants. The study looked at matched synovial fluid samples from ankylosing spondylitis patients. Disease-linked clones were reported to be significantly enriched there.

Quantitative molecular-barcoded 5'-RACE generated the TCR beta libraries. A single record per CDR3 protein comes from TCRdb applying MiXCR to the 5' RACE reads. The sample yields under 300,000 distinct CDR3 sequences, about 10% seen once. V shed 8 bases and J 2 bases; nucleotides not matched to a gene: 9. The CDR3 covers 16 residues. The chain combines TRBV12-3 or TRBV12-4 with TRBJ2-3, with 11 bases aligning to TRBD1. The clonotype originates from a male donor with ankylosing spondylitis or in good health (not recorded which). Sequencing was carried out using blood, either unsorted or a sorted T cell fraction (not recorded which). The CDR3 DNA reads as TGTGCCAGCCTCGCAGGGACAGGGGGGATCACAGATACGCAGTATTTT. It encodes CASLAGTGGITDTQYF.